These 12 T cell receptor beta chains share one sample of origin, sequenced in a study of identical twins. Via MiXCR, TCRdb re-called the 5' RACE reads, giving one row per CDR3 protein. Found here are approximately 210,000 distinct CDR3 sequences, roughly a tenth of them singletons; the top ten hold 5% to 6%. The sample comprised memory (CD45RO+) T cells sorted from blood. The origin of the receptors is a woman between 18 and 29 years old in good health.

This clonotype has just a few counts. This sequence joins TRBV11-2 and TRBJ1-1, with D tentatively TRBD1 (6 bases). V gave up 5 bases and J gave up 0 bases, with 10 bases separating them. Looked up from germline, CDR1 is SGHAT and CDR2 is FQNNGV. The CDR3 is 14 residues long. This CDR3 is CASSETGMNTEAFF. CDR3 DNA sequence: TGTGCCAGCAGCGAAACAGGGATGAACACTGAAGCTTTCTTT.

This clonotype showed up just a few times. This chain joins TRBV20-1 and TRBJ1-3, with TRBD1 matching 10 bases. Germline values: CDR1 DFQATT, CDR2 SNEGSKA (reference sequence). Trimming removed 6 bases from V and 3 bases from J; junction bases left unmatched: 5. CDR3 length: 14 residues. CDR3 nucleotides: TGCAGTGCCTCGGGACAGGGGATTGGAAACACCATATATTTT. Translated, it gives CSASGQGIGNTIYF.

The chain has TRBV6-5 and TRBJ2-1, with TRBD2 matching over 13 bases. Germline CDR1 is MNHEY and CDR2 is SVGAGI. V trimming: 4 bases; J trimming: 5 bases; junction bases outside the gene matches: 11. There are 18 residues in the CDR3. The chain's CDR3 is CASSSPPGGTSGNNEQFF. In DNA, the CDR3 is TGTGCCAGCAGTTCTCCCCCAGGGGGGACTAGCGGGAACAATGAGCAGTTCTTC.

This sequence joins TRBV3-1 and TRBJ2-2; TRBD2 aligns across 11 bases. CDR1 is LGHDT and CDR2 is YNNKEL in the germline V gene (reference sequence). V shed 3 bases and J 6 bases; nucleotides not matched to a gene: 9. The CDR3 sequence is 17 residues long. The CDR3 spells CASSQDVAGGPAGELFF. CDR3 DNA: TGTGCCAGCAGCCAGGACGTAGCGGGAGGGCCCGCCGGGGAGCTGTTTTTT.

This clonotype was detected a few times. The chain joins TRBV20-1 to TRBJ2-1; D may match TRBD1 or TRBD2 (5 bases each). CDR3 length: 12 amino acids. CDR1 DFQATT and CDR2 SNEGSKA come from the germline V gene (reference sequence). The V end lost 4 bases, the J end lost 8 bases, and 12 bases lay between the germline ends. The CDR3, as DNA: TGCAGTGCTAACGAGGGGAAAGATGAGCAGTTCTTC. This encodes CSANEGKDEQFF.

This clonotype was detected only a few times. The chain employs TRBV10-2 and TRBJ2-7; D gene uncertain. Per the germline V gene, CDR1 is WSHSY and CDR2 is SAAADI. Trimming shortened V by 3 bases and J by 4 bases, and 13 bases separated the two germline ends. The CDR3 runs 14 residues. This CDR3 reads CASSDYPASYEQYF. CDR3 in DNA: TGCGCCAGCAGTGACTATCCAGCTTCTTACGAGCAGTACTTC.

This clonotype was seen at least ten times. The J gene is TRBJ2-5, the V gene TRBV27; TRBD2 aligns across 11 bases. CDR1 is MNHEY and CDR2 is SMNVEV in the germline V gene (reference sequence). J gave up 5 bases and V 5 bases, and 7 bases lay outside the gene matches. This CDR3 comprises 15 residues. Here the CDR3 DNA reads TGTGCCAGCAGTCCATTAGCGGGGGGGTCGGAGACCCAGTACTTC. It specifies CASSPLAGGSETQYF.

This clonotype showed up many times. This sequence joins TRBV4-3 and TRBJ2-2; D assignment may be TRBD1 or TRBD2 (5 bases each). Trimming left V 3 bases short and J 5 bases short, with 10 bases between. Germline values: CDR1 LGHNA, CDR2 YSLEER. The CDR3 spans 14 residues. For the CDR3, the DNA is TGCGCCAGCAGCCAGGGGGTCGGGACCGGGGAGCTGTTTTTT. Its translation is CASSQGVGTGELFF.

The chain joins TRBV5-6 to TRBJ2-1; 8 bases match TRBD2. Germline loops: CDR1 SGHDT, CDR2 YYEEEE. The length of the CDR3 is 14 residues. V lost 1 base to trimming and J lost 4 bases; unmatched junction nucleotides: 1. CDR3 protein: CASSLRGGYNEQFF. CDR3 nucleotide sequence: TGTGCCAGCAGCTTGCGCGGGGGGTACAATGAGCAGTTCTTC.

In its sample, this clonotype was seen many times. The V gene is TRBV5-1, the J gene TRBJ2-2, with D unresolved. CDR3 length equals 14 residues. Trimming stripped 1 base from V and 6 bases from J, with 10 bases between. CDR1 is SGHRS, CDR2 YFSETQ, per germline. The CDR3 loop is CASSLSYRAGELFF. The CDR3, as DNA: TGCGCCAGCAGCTTGAGTTATCGGGCCGGGGAGCTGTTTTTT.

The CDR3 reads CACSFPGLAGSNEQFF. In DNA form, the CDR3 reads TGTGCCTGTTCATTTCCGGGACTAGCGGGGTCCAATGAGCAGTTCTTC. The chain uses TRBV6-2 or TRBV6-3 and TRBJ2-1; 13 nucleotides match TRBD2. The V segment lost 11 bases and the J segment 6 bases; nucleotides outside the gene matches: 13. The CDR3 extends over 16 amino acids. The V gene's germline CDR1 is MNHEY and CDR2 SVGEGT.

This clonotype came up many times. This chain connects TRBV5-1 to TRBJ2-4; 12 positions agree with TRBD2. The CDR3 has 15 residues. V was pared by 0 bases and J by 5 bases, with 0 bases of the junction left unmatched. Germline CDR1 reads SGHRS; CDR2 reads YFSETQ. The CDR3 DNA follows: TGCGCCAGCAGCTTGGGACTAGCGGGGGAAAACATTCAGTACTTC. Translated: CASSLGLAGENIQYF.